Listed here is a single T cell receptor (beta chain). Its antigen is not known. Clones were sequenced by immunoSEQ multiplex PCR, and TCRdb holds only the in-frame ones, with some missing. The data hold 180,000 or so clones, with about 90% observed a single time. Second-dose schedules of about 4 or about 12 weeks were combined. This sample was included in a study of T cell responses to AZD1222 COVID-19 vaccine. Findings of the study overall: Nearly half of spike-specific TCRs reportedly go after variant regions that carry no mutations. The donor cohort was predominantly white British with a female majority, and clonal diversity may have been underestimated. Spike-specific TCR breadth and depth both grew after two AZD1222 doses.

Specimen: peripheral blood, collected 28 days after the second AZD1222 dose. This clonotype was sampled from an adult who received the AZD1222 COVID-19 vaccine.

CDR3 in DNA: TGTGCCAGCAGCCCTACTAGATTTAAGGGACTTCTAAATGAGCAGTTCTTC. This codes for CASSPTRFKGLLNEQFF. The genes are TRBV2 and TRBJ2-1; TRBD2 might be the D (6 bases). CDR1 is SNHLY and CDR2 is FYNNEI in the germline V gene. The CDR3 covers 17 residues. The V end was cut by 6 bases, the J end by 7 bases, with 25 bases between.